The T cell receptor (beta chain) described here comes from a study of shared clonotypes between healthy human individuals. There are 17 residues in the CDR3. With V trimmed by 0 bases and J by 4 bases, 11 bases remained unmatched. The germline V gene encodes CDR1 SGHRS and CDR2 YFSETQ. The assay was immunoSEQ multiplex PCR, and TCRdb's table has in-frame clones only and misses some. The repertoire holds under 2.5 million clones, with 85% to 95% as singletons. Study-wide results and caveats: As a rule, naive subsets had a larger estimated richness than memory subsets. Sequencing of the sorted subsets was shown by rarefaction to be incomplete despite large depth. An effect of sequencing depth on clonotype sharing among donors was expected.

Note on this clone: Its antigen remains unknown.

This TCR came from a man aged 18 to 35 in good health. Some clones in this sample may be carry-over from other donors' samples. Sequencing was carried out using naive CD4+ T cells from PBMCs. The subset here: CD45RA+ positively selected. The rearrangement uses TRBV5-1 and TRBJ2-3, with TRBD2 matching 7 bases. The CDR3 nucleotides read TGCGCCAGCAGCTTGGGGGCCTCGGCGGGAGCCGCAGATACGCAGTATTTT. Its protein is CASSLGASAGAADTQYF.